A single sample is the source of the 17 T cell receptor beta chains below, sequenced in a study of blood T cell repertoires in COVID-19. Method: immunoSEQ multiplex PCR; TCRdb's copy keeps in-frame clones and lacks some. The sample lists hundreds of thousands of clones; around nine tenths were seen once. The sample was peripheral blood. These receptor sequences come from a man between 60 and 70 years old who had recovered from COVID-19.

This chain uses TRBV4-1 with TRBJ1-2; D may be TRBD1 (5 bases). V lost 6 bases to trimming and J lost 2 bases, with 16 bases between them. The CDR3 loop spans 15 amino acids. The germline gives CDR1 MGHRA, CDR2 YSYEKL. The DNA of the CDR3 is TGCGCCAGCAGTCAGGTGTGGGGGGGGAACTATGGCTACACCTTC. As protein: CASSQVWGGNYGYTF.

The chain has TRBV5-6 and TRBJ1-2; D not certain. CDR1 is SGHDT and CDR2 is YYEEEE in the germline V gene. CDR3 length equals 11 residues. Trimming left V 4 bases short and J 10 bases short, with 11 bases between. The CDR3 sequence: CASSQRASYTF. The CDR3 coding sequence is TGTGCCAGCAGCCAGCGGGCCTCCTACACCTTC. Full variable domain (rest looked up from reference TRBV5-6 and TRBJ1-2): DAGVTQSPTHLIKTRGQQVTLRCSPKSGHDTVSWYQQALGQGPQFIFQYYEEEERQRGNFPDRFSGHQFPNYSSELNVNALLLGDSALYLCASSQRASYTFGSGTRLTVV.

The J gene is TRBJ2-7, the V gene TRBV3-1 (or the pseudogene TRBV3-2); maybe TRBD1 (5 bases). This CDR3 region has 13 residues. Germline CDR1 reads LGHDT; CDR2 reads YNNKEL (reference sequence). Deletions cut 0 bases from V and 7 bases from J, with 10 bases between. The CDR3 region has the DNA TGTGCCAGCAGCCAAGATACAGGCCGGGAGCAGTACTTC. As protein: CASSQDTGREQYF.

The chain employs TRBV7-3 and TRBJ2-7; D possibly corresponds to TRBD1 (5 bases). Looked up from germline, CDR1 is SGHTA and CDR2 is FQGTGA. Trimming removed 2 bases at V and 3 bases at J, with 11 bases between. This CDR3 is built from 14 residues. CDR3 sequence reads: CASSLAGQGYEQYF. The CDR3 DNA reads as TGTGCCAGCAGCTTAGCAGGGCAAGGCTACGAGCAGTACTTC.

The chain links TRBV6-5 to TRBJ2-4; a possible D gene is TRBD1 (6 bases). CDR3 length: 15 amino acids. Germline V gene lookup returns CDR1 MNHEY and CDR2 SVGAGI. Trimming removed 6 bases at V and 0 bases at J, with 12 bases between. The CDR3 sequence is CASSHRALAKNIQYF. CDR3 sequence (DNA): TGTGCCAGCAGCCACAGGGCACTAGCCAAAAACATTCAGTACTTC.

This clone was seen only once. This chain connects TRBV23-1 to TRBJ2-3, with 13 bases that match TRBD2. TRBV23-1 is annotated as an ORF whose role is uncertain. This CDR3 has 19 amino acids. Trimming took 10 bases from V and 4 from J; bases not matched to a gene: 20. In DNA, the CDR3 is TGCGCCACCCACAAGGAAACTAGCGGGGGGGCCGAGGGCGCAGATACGCAGTATTTT. Encoded protein: CATHKETSGGAEGADTQYF.

The CDR3 DNA reads as TGTGCCAGCAGTCAAAAGAACCTGTTTCTCCAGGGTGCTGGGGCCAACGTCCTGACTTTC. This gives the protein CASSQKNLFLQGAGANVLTF. The chain recombines TRBV6-6 with TRBJ2-6, with a tentative D call TRBD1 (5 bases). This CDR3 region has 20 residues. The V gene lost 5 bases and the J gene lost 2 bases, with 25 bases spanning the gap. Germline V CDR1 and CDR2: MNHNY, SVGAGI (reference sequence).

The CDR3 DNA reads as TGTGCCAGCAGCTTCTTGTGGCAGGGTTACAATGAGCAGTTCTTC. Amino acids: CASSFLWQGYNEQFF. This rearrangement joins TRBV5-5 to TRBJ2-1; tentatively, D is TRBD1 (5 bases). Germline V lookup: CDR1 SGHKS, CDR2 YYEKEE (reference sequence). Trimming removed 2 bases from V and 4 bases from J, with 13 bases in between. CDR3 length equals 15 residues.

Details on this clone: A much larger clone differs by one base, so this may be a read error. This chain uses TRBV19 with TRBJ2-5; D call uncertain. CDR3 length equals 12 residues. Between the trimmed V and J ends, which lost 3 bases and 5 bases, there was a span of 7 bases. The germline gives CDR1 LNHDA, CDR2 SQIVND (reference sequence). This CDR3 reads CASSMIGETQYF. CDR3 DNA sequence: TGTGCCAGTAGTATGATCGGGGAGACCCAGTACTTC.

This clone came up once. The chain recombines TRBV3-1 (or the pseudogene TRBV3-2) with TRBJ1-5; possible D gene TRBD1, 5 bases. The CDR3 is 15 residues long. The V gene lost 4 bases and the J gene lost 1 base, with 11 bases spanning the gap. The germline gives CDR1 LGHDT, CDR2 YNNKEL (reference sequence). As DNA, the CDR3 is TGTGCCAGCAGCCGCAAAGGGGAAAGCAATCAGCCCCAGCATTTT. Translation: CASSRKGESNQPQHF.

The V call is TRBV11-2, the J call TRBJ1-2; 8 nucleotides line up with TRBD1. Germline V gene sequence: CDR1 SGHAT, CDR2 FQNNGV. Trimming cost V 2 bases and J 4 bases; bases outside gene matches: 9. The length of the CDR3 is 16 residues. CDR3 sequence reads: CASSLPPDRAFYGYTF. The CDR3 region has the DNA TGTGCCAGCAGCTTACCTCCGGACAGGGCCTTCTATGGCTACACCTTC.

The chain couples TRBV6-6 to TRBJ2-3; possible D gene TRBD2, 5 bases. Germline V gene lookup returns CDR1 MNHNY and CDR2 SVGAGI (reference sequence). V dropped 2 bases and J dropped 2 bases, with 8 bases sitting between them. The CDR3 runs 14 residues. This CDR3 reads CASSYGSHTDTQYF. CDR3 sequence (DNA): TGTGCCAGCAGTTACGGGAGCCACACAGATACGCAGTATTTT.

The chain recombines TRBV5-8 with TRBJ1-1, with 8 bases identical to TRBD1. The CDR3 runs 15 residues. CDR1 SGHTS and CDR2 YDEGEE come from the germline V gene. The junction had 6 bases not matched to a gene; V was cut back by 4 bases and J by 1 base. In DNA, the CDR3 is TGTGCCAGCAGCAATTTCCAGGGGGCGAACACTGAAGCTTTCTTT. The encoded protein is CASSNFQGANTEAFF.

The rearrangement links TRBV11-2 to TRBJ2-5; tentatively, D is TRBD2 (6 bases). Looked up from germline, CDR1 is SGHAT and CDR2 is FQNNGV. The V end was cut by 4 bases, the J end by 7 bases, with 22 bases between. This CDR3 is 16 amino acids long. The DNA of the CDR3 is TGTGCCAGCAGCTCCGTGGGCGGGAAGGACCGGGGGACCCAGTACTTC. It specifies CASSSVGGKDRGTQYF. Complete variable domain (other parts from reference TRBV11-2 and TRBJ2-5): EAGVAQSPRYKIIEKRQSVAFWCNPISGHATLYWYQQILGQGPKLLIQFQNNGVVDDSQLPKDRFSAERLKGVDSTLKIQPAKLEDSAVYLCASSSVGGKDRGTQYFGPGTRLLVL.

The DNA of the CDR3 is TGTGCCAGCAGTTTAATAAGAGGGCGGGAGCAGTACTTC. It yields the protein CASSLIRGREQYF. This rearrangement joins TRBV27 to TRBJ2-7; D possibly corresponds to TRBD2 (5 bases). The CDR3 consists of 13 residues. Germline CDR1 is MNHEY and CDR2 is SMNVEV (reference sequence). The V and J ends lost 2 bases and 7 bases respectively, with 12 bases between them.

The chain couples TRBV27 to TRBJ1-1; maybe TRBD1 (5 bases). CDR1 and CDR2 from the germline V gene are MNHEY and SMNVEV (reference sequence). The length of the CDR3 is 13 residues. V was trimmed by 3 bases and J by 5 bases, leaving 10 bases between them. CDR3 coding DNA: TGTGCCAGCAGTTTTCGGGGGGGGACTGAAGCTTTCTTT. This gives the protein CASSFRGGTEAFF.

The chain uses TRBV5-1 and TRBJ2-5; the match to TRBD1 covers 12 bases. Germline V CDR1 and CDR2: SGHRS, YFSETQ. The V segment lost 0 bases and the J segment 5 bases; nucleotides outside the gene matches: 8. CDR3 size: 17 residues. The CDR3 protein is CASSLAGGQGAAETQYF. The CDR3 DNA is TGCGCCAGCAGCTTGGCGGGGGGACAGGGGGCGGCGGAGACCCAGTACTTC.